At least ten counts were recorded for the clone carrying this T cell receptor beta chain. Its antigen is undetermined. Its ends do not fully match the called genes, so a read error is possible. The V gene's germline CDR1 is SGHNT and CDR2 YYREEE (reference sequence). The CDR3 sequence is 14 residues long. Using RNA template, CDR3s of TCR alpha and beta were amplified with iRepertoire arm-PCR. TCRdb redid the calling of the multiplex PCR reads with MiXCR, one entry per CDR3 protein. The data hold around 99,000 distinct CDR3 sequences, with 25% to 30% observed a single time. The source of the sample is a study of glioma-infiltrating T cells. Study outcomes and limitations: Gliomas, especially low-grade, showed above-expected tissue-blood divergence; non-neoplastic patients showed below.

V usage is TRBV5-4 and J usage is TRBJ1-1; 7 positions match TRBD1. Input material: glioma tissue, nonneoplastic brain tissue, or PBMCs (not recorded which). The receptor was derived from a human donor with low-grade glioma or glioblastoma, undergoing nonglioma brain surgery, or in good health (not recorded which). The CDR3 loop reads CASSLVQGGTEAFF. CDR3 nucleotide sequence: TGTGCCAGCAGTTTGGTGCAGGGGGGAACTGAAGCTTTCTTT.